The TCR beta chain under discussion was sequenced for a study of T cells in Graves' hyperthyroidism and ophthalmopathy (dated by TCRdb to about 2019). With regard to the full study: Peripheral blood was collected at initial diagnosis, before any treatment. To identify TCR V-J signatures that set the groups apart, the researchers used a discovery cohort of about a hundred patients, made up of approximately 43 with Graves' ophthalmopathy and 57 with stable Graves' hyperthyroidism. The paper describes TCR Vbeta CDR3 sequencing of more than 120 peripheral blood samples, made up of 43 ophthalmopathy patients, over 70 hyperthyroidism patients and 17 progressor patients. The 75 to 100 discovery patients were divided at random into training and test sets in a 7:3 ratio. An independent validation cohort of fewer than 20 hyperthyroidism patients and 17 patients who later progressed to ophthalmopathy tested prospective prediction of ophthalmopathy. Thyroid tissue and blood T-cell repertoires from roughly six Graves' hyperthyroidism patients were also compared in the study. Once sampling was done, hyperthyroidism patients were given methimazole at a starting dose of 30 mg daily, whereas ophthalmopathy patients were given high-dose intravenous methylprednisolone.

What the authors observed across the whole study: Blood samples also contained most of the expanded thyroid clonotypes (frequency above 0.001), which suggests that blood repertoires may reflect thyroid immune responses. Sample size was not statistically predetermined, and blinding of investigators to group allocation was not performed. In validation, the model predicted progression to ophthalmopathy with over 65% sensitivity and about 72% specificity, a median of approximately 6.7 months before onset. Ophthalmopathy was separated from stable hyperthyroidism by a 13 V-J signature model, with over 85% sensitivity and approximately 84% specificity obtained in cross-validation and 80%/75% obtained in testing.

Reading from cysteine to phenylalanine, the CDR3 counts 16 amino acids. Only the CDR3 DNA stays, 48 bases, in frame from base 1. From the germline V gene (reference sequence), CDR1 is DFQATT and CDR2 is SNEGSKA. V loses 0 bases of germline sequence and J loses 1 base, and the interval between the two ends is 15 bases. TCR beta CDR3 regions were amplified from RNA transcripts. The first round of RT-PCR for the TCR CDR3 was performed with the HTBI primer set and the Qiagen OneStep RT-PCR kit. Libraries were constructed in a second round of multiplex PCR, after which size selection and purification were carried out. Paired-end sequencing of the libraries was performed with 100 bp reads on an Illumina HiSeq2000. The authors processed their data as follows. Raw data were processed with SOAPnuke, discarding reads with adapters, uncalled bases, mean Phred below 15, or no exact constant-primer or identifier match. COPE v1.2.5 was used to merge the high-quality paired reads, and each unique nucleotide sequence was defined as a clonotype. Clonotypes were aligned to IMGT TRBV, TRBD and TRBJ reference segments using MiTCR v1.1. The analysis was restricted to V-J combinations with a frequency above 0.0001, which together covered 99% to 99.2% of the repertoires. A TCS score was defined as the ratio between F50 (clonal expansion) and ExV (chaos), using BLOSUM62-based TCRdist between CDR3 peptides within each V-J. Welch's t-statistics and random forest reduced 450 to 600 V-J features to 10 to 15, which were used in a naive Bayes classifier (R e1071). The public reads were reprocessed in TCRdb via fastp at Q25 and MiXCR, keeping in-frame beta chains. Each CDR3 protein gets just one entry, which takes the most common genes and DNA from the rows behind it. Clone size and V and J calls follow TCRdb, not the original study. The sample records some 560,000 distinct CDR3 sequences, 14% of which are singletons. Approximately 13% of the sample lies in the top ten.

This clonotype was seen ten or more times. What antigen it recognizes has not been identified. Per-nucleotide qualities are absent, and no much larger clonotype sits a single base away. Stable Graves' hyperthyroidism was defined as the absence of progression to ophthalmopathy over 18 months of follow-up. Hyperthyroidism patients were aged 18 to 65 years and newly diagnosed, with disease duration of less than 2 months. Any patient with an uncontrolled infection, another autoimmune disease, pregnancy or lactation was excluded. Diagnoses relied on clinical symptoms, serum thyroxine and TRAb, thyroid ultrasound and orbital computed tomography. PBMCs were isolated from about 10 ml of fresh peripheral blood by Ficoll-Paque density gradient centrifugation. Total RNA was extracted using Trizol reagent, and RNA quality was assessed on an Agilent 2100 Bioanalyzer.

Sequencing used blood. Rearrangement joined TRBV20-1 to TRBJ1-1; TRBD1 is perhaps the D gene, given 6 matching bases. This clonotype was sampled from a woman aged 40 to 50 with Graves' hyperthyroidism. The CDR3 loop reads CSARDPTGHTNTEAFF. The DNA sequence is given as TGCAGTGCTAGAGACCCTACGGGACACACGAACACTGAAGCTTTCTTT.